This T cell receptor beta chain was sequenced during a study of blood T cell repertoires in COVID-19. Study overall: Both acute and convalescent COVID-19 samples were obtained from the United States, Italy and Spain. Nucleic acid was either cDNA or gDNA, and it came from T cells, B-cell-depleted T cells, or PBMCs.

The germline V gene encodes CDR1 LNHNV and CDR2 YYDKDF (reference sequence). CDR3 length: 12 amino acids. V lost 3 bases, J lost 5 bases, and 7 bases lay in between. Original processing notes: Amplification from reference gene primers served as the basis for estimated nucleated cell counts. TCRdb's table, derived via immunoSEQ multiplex PCR, lists solely in-frame clones and lacks some. The DNA was the basis for D and trimming; V, J and clone size are from that table. The top ten hold about 43% of the sample, which has tens of thousands of clones, 88% seen once. Seattle enrolled patients during active infection and tracked them longitudinally.

The sample consisted of peripheral blood. This receptor was obtained from a woman in her sixties or seventies with COVID-19, enrolled during active disease. The chain carries TRBV15 and TRBJ1-1; D unclear. The CDR3 DNA follows: TGTGCCACCAGCAGTTACAGTACTGAAGCTTTCTTT. Its translation: CATSSYSTEAFF. Full variable domain (outside the CDR3, taken from reference TRBV15 and TRBJ1-1): DAMVIQNPRYQVTQFGKPVTLSCSQTLNHNVMYWYQQKSSQAPKLLFHYYDKDFNNEADTPDNFQSRRPNTSFCFLDIRSPGLGDTAMYLCATSSYSTEAFFGQGTRLTVV.